This TCR beta chain originates from a study of T cell responses to AZD1222 COVID-19 vaccine. CDR1 SGHRS and CDR2 YFSETQ come from the germline V gene. Trimming took 4 bases from V and 2 from J, leaving 16 bases between them. The CDR3 totals 16 residues. Produced via immunoSEQ multiplex PCR; TCRdb's table is partial and in-frame only. The data contain approximately 100,000 clones, 70% to 90% of them singletons. Findings of the study overall: Baseline antibody screening turned up just a handful of seropositive AZD1222 recipients. Compared with day 0, the breadth and depth of the Spike-specific TCR repertoire rose significantly after two doses of AZD1222. There were repertoire samples only from the period after the peak T cell response. Regions left unmutated in variants are reportedly the target of nearly half of spike-specific TCRs.

Points on this clone: Its antigen is still unknown.

The chain carries TRBV5-1 and TRBJ2-1; D tentatively fits TRBD1 or TRBD2 (5 bases each). The clonotype comes from an adult in good health. The sample in question was peripheral blood, obtained on day 0 of AZD1222 vaccination. In DNA form, the CDR3 reads TGCGCCAGCAGCCCCACGGGACCCCCTACCTACAATGAGCAGTTCTTC. Protein sequence: CASSPTGPPTYNEQFF. The variable domain in full, with the rest retrieved from reference TRBV5-1 and TRBJ2-1, is KAGVTQTPRYLIKTRGQQVTLSCSPISGHRSVSWYQQTPGQGLQFLFEYFSETQRNKGNFPGRFSGRQFSNSRSEMNVSTLELGDSALYLCASSPTGPPTYNEQFFGPGTRLTVL.